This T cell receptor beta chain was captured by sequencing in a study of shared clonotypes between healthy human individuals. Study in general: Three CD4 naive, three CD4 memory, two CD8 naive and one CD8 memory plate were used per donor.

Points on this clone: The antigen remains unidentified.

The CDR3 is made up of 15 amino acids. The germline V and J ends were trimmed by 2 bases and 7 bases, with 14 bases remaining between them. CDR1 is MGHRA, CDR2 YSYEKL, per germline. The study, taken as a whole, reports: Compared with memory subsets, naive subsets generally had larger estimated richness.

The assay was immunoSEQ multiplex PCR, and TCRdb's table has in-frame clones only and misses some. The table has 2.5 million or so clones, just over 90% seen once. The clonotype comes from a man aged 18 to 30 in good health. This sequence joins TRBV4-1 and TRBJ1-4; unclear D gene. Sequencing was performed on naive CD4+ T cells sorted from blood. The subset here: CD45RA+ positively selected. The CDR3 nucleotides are TGCGCCAGCAGCCAAAGTCTCGCGCCTGCTGAAAAACTGTTTTTT. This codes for CASSQSLAPAEKLFF.